The entry below describes one T cell receptor beta chain. Germline loops: CDR1 SGDLS, CDR2 YYNGEE. The CDR3 extends over 13 amino acids. The time point here: peak reinfection, 3 to 8 weeks after reinfection detection. TCR sequencing was done directly ex vivo on sorted cells, without expansion in vitro. A couple of donors provided sorted CD3+ CD8+ CD45RO- naive CD8 T cells at all three reinfection time points. The sample comes from a study of memory CD8 T cells in hepatitis C reinfection. Looking at the study overall: Reinfection meant HCV RNA positivity after two negatives ≥60 days apart. Samples at peak reinfection came 3 to 8 weeks post-detection.

The data were produced by immunoSEQ multiplex PCR, yet TCRdb's version contains in-frame clones alone and is incomplete. Of about 47,000 clones in the sample, roughly 90% were seen once. The receptor comes from a man between 18 and 29 years old with hepatitis C virus infection. This chain links TRBV9 with TRBJ2-5; 7 positions match TRBD1. The J call is uncertain, as TRBJ2-7 better fits the DNA end. Sequenced input: naive CD8+ T cells sorted from blood. In DNA, the CDR3 is TGTGCCAGCAGCGCCACAGGGGCCTACGAGCAGTACTTC. Its protein is CASSATGAYEQYF.